Below are 28 T cell receptor beta chains sequenced from a single sample in a study of blood T cell repertoires in COVID-19. TCRdb's table, derived via immunoSEQ multiplex PCR, lists solely in-frame clones and lacks some. This sample has about 410,000 clones; over 85% occur once, and the top ten carry 1.7%. The sample consisted of PBMCs or T cells enriched from blood (not recorded which). Source of these receptors: a woman aged 25 to 45 who had recovered from COVID-19.

The chain links TRBV9 to TRBJ1-4, with D perhaps matching TRBD1 (5 bases). Germline V gene sequence: CDR1 SGDLS, CDR2 YYNGEE. This CDR3 region has 15 residues. V gave up 0 bases and J gave up 4 bases, with 10 bases separating them. This chain's CDR3 is CASSVEAGINEKLFF. DNA for the CDR3: TGTGCCAGCAGCGTAGAGGCAGGGATTAATGAAAAACTGTTTTTT.

This clone has a single count. The chain carries TRBV10-3 and TRBJ2-1, with 7 nucleotides matching TRBD2. The J segment lost 6 bases and the V segment lost 7 bases, leaving 9 bases of the junction unmatched. The CDR3 runs 14 residues. The germline V gene has CDR1 ENHRY and CDR2 SYGVKD. For the CDR3, the DNA is TGTGCCATCATGGAGCGGGATTCGGGCAATGAGCAGTTCTTC. The encoded protein is CAIMERDSGNEQFF.

The rearrangement uses TRBV2 and TRBJ2-7; weak D call: TRBD1 (5 bases). CDR3 length equals 12 residues. The V end lost 7 bases, the J end lost 2 bases, and 9 bases lay between the germline ends. Germline V gives CDR1 SNHLY, CDR2 FYNNEI. The CDR3 DNA sequence: TGTGCCAGCACTCAGGGAACCTACGAGCAGTACTTC. It translates to CASTQGTYEQYF. The entire variable domain, with the rest obtained from reference TRBV2 and TRBJ2-7, is as follows: EPEVTQTPSHQVTQMGQEVILRCVPISNHLYFYWYRQILGQKVEFLVSFYNNEISEKSEIFDDQFSVERPDGSNFTLKIRSTKLEDSAMYFCASTQGTYEQYFGPGTRLTVT.

The gene calls are TRBV30 and TRBJ1-2; TRBD1 matches at 8 bases. In germline, CDR1 is GTSNPN, CDR2 SVGIG (reference sequence). The ends lost 4 bases at V and 4 bases at J; junction bases unmatched: 20. There are 18 residues in the CDR3. The CDR3 DNA reads as TGTGCCTGGAACAATCTGGGACAGGCCTCCACCGCTTTCTATGGCTACACCTTC. This codes for CAWNNLGQASTAFYGYTF. Together with reference TRBV30 and TRBJ1-2, the CDR3 gives the full variable domain: SQTIHQWPATLVQPVGSPLSLECTVEGTSNPNLYWYRQAAGRGLQLLFYSVGIGQISSEVPQNLSASRPQDRQFILSSKKLLLSDSGFYLCAWNNLGQASTAFYGYTFGSGTRLTVV.

The J gene is TRBJ1-2, the V gene TRBV19; TRBD1 agrees at 7 bases. Trimming at V came to 5 bases and at J to 3 bases, leaving 6 bases not matched to a gene. CDR3 size: 14 residues. Looked up from germline, CDR1 is LNHDA and CDR2 is SQIVND (reference sequence). The CDR3 DNA sequence: TGTGCCAGTAGTCTAGGGACAGAACACTATGGCTACACCTTC. This sequence encodes CASSLGTEHYGYTF.

The chain uses TRBV19 and TRBJ2-7, with TRBD1 identical over 7 bases. The CDR3 is 13 residues long. With V trimmed by 3 bases and J by 2 bases, 1 base remained unmatched. Germline CDR1 is LNHDA and CDR2 is SQIVND (reference sequence). CDR3 bases: TGTGCCAGTAGTATGACAGGGACCTACGAGCAGTACTTC. It specifies CASSMTGTYEQYF.

The chain links TRBV20-1 to TRBJ2-2; tentative D call: TRBD1 (5 bases). Germline lookup yields CDR1 DFQATT and CDR2 SNEGSKA (reference sequence). CDR3 length equals 14 residues. Trimming took off 3 bases at V and 5 bases at J, with 13 bases between the two ends. CDR3 nucleotide sequence: TGCAGTGCTAGTAAAGGGGTCCTGACCGGGGAGCTGTTTTTT. Translation: CSASKGVLTGELFF.

V usage is TRBV6-5 and J usage is TRBJ2-6; D gene uncertain. The CDR3 loop spans 12 amino acids. The germline V gene has CDR1 MNHEY and CDR2 SVGAGI. Trimming removed 10 bases from V and 0 bases from J, with 4 bases in between. Here the CDR3 DNA reads TGTGCCACCTTCTCTGGGGCCAACGTCCTGACTTTC. It codes for CATFSGANVLTF.

J is TRBJ2-7 and V is TRBV5-1; no firm D call. V lost 0 bases to trimming and J lost 2 bases, with 6 bases between them. Germline assignment: CDR1 SGHRS and CDR2 YFSETQ. The CDR3 sequence is 13 residues long. The CDR3 DNA reads as TGCGCCAGCAGCTTGGCCAGTACCTACGAGCAGTACTTC. It specifies CASSLASTYEQYF. Supplemented by reference TRBV5-1 and TRBJ2-7, the full variable domain reads KAGVTQTPRYLIKTRGQQVTLSCSPISGHRSVSWYQQTPGQGLQFLFEYFSETQRNKGNFPGRFSGRQFSNSRSEMNVSTLELGDSALYLCASSLASTYEQYFGPGTRLTVT.

The chain links TRBV4-1 to TRBJ1-6; unclear D gene. The CDR3 covers 12 residues. V dropped 2 bases and J dropped 9 bases, with 5 bases sitting between them. Germline V gene data show CDR1 as MGHRA and CDR2 as YSYEKL. The CDR3 protein is CASSQRGSPLHF. In DNA form, the CDR3 reads TGCGCCAGCAGCCAACGGGGTTCACCCCTCCACTTT.

The CDR3 spells CASSSAEPGQGHLPRETQYF. In DNA, the CDR3 is TGTGCCAGCAGCTCGGCAGAGCCGGGACAGGGACATCTACCTCGGGAGACCCAGTACTTC. The chain combines TRBV7-7 with TRBJ2-5; 9 bases match TRBD1. V shed 4 bases, J shed 5 bases, and the junction held 23 bases outside the gene matches. The length of the CDR3 is 20 residues. Per germline, CDR1 SSHAT and CDR2 FNYEAQ (reference sequence).

The chain uses TRBV5-4 and TRBJ1-1; no definite D call. The CDR3 covers 15 residues. V lost 0 bases, J lost 2 bases, and 11 bases lay in between. Germline V gene sequence: CDR1 SGHNT, CDR2 YYREEE (reference sequence). The CDR3 DNA sequence: TGTGCCAGCAGCTTGGTTTACGGGGATAACACTGAAGCTTTCTTT. Translating it yields CASSLVYGDNTEAFF.

The chain links TRBV11-2 to TRBJ2-1; 7 positions match TRBD2. This CDR3 spans 14 amino acids. Germline loops: CDR1 SGHAT, CDR2 FQNNGV. The V segment lost 8 bases and the J segment 6 bases; nucleotides outside the gene matches: 10. CDR3 residues: CASDRGGSSNEQFF. DNA for the CDR3: TGTGCCAGCGACCGGGGCGGGAGTAGCAATGAGCAGTTCTTC.

Regarding this clone: The sample holds other DNA sequences that translate to the same CDR3. The chain links TRBV18 to TRBJ2-5, with a possible D match to TRBD1 (6 bases). The germline gives CDR1 KGHSH, CDR2 LQKENI. The V gene lost 2 bases and the J gene lost 2 bases, with 6 bases spanning the gap. The CDR3 sequence is 13 residues long. CDR3 nucleotides: TGTGCCAGCTCACCAGGACAGCAAGAGACCCAGTACTTC. Amino acid sequence: CASSPGQQETQYF.

This chain connects TRBV7-2 to TRBJ2-7; the match to TRBD1 covers 8 bases. Germline values: CDR1 SGHTA, CDR2 FQGNSA. Trimming cost V 7 bases and J 1 base; bases outside gene matches: 9. The CDR3 extends over 15 amino acids. CDR3 sequence: CASNYQGAQSYEQYF. The DNA for the CDR3 is TGTGCCAGCAATTACCAGGGGGCGCAGTCCTACGAGCAGTACTTC.

This clone was observed a single time. The V call is TRBV9, the J call TRBJ1-5; 7 bases map to TRBD1. In germline, CDR1 is SGDLS, CDR2 YYNGEE. The junction had 7 bases not matched to a gene; V was cut back by 7 bases and J by 0 bases. The CDR3 totals 15 residues. In nucleotides, the CDR3 is TGTGCCAGCCCTTTTCGACAGGGTAGCAATCAGCCCCAGCATTTT. It encodes CASPFRQGSNQPQHF.

The rearrangement links TRBV28 to TRBJ1-5, with 9 positions matching TRBD1. Per the germline V gene, CDR1 is MDHEN and CDR2 is SYDVKM. The CDR3 consists of 16 residues. V lost 3 bases and J lost 7; bases outside the gene matches: 10. In DNA form, the CDR3 reads TGTGCCAGCAGTTTGCACGGACAGGGGATCGGGCAGCCCCAGCATTTT. Amino acids: CASSLHGQGIGQPQHF.

This chain uses TRBV11-2 with TRBJ2-1; 7 bases match TRBD2. The V gene end was trimmed by 5 bases and the J gene end by 0 bases; junction bases not matched to a gene: 7. This CDR3 comprises 16 residues. The germline CDR1 and CDR2 sequences are SGHAT and FQNNGV. The CDR3 sequence is CASSPKSGDSYNEQFF. CDR3 coding DNA: TGTGCCAGCAGCCCAAAGAGCGGGGACTCCTACAATGAGCAGTTCTTC.

This chain uses TRBV20-1 with TRBJ1-3; D is undetermined. The V and J ends lost 3 bases and 1 base respectively, with 10 bases between them. This CDR3 has 14 residues. Germline CDR1 is DFQATT and CDR2 is SNEGSKA (reference sequence). The CDR3 here is CSASSARSGNTIYF. The CDR3 DNA reads as TGCAGTGCTAGTTCCGCGAGGTCTGGAAACACCATATATTTT.

The chain uses TRBV7-3 and TRBJ2-3; 8 nucleotides agree with TRBD2. V trimming: 3 bases; J trimming: 4 bases; junction bases outside the gene matches: 12. Germline CDR1 is SGHTA and CDR2 is FQGTGA. This CDR3 region has 17 residues. CDR3 amino acids: CASSFGSGAGEADTQYF. The CDR3 coding sequence is TGTGCCAGCAGCTTTGGGTCAGGAGCGGGAGAGGCAGATACGCAGTATTTT.

The genes are TRBV13 and TRBJ1-1; the D is unclear. Germline V gene data show CDR1 as PRHDT and CDR2 as FYEKMQ (reference sequence). Trimming removed 0 bases from V and 1 base from J, with 9 bases in between. This CDR3 comprises 15 residues. CDR3 sequence: CASSLGDYPNTEAFF. The CDR3 DNA reads TGTGCCAGCAGCTTAGGGGACTACCCGAACACTGAAGCTTTCTTT.

V usage is TRBV3-1 (or the pseudogene TRBV3-2) and J usage is TRBJ2-1, with no clear D. Trimming took off 0 bases at V and 6 bases at J, with 9 bases between the two ends. The CDR3 contains 14 residues. Germline loops: CDR1 LGHDT, CDR2 YNNKEL (reference sequence). Here the CDR3 reads CASSQEMLRNEQFF. The CDR3 DNA sequence: TGTGCCAGCAGCCAAGAGATGTTGCGCAATGAGCAGTTCTTC.

The CDR3 sequence: CASSFRVGGTYEQYF. The CDR3 region has the DNA TGTGCCAGCAGTTTCAGAGTTGGGGGGACCTACGAGCAGTACTTC. The chain joins TRBV28 to TRBJ2-7, with D possibly TRBD2 on 6 matching bases. Trimming removed 3 bases from V and 2 bases from J, with 14 bases in between. The CDR3 sequence is 15 residues long. Germline V gene data show CDR1 as MDHEN and CDR2 as SYDVKM.

The chain has TRBV27 and TRBJ1-5; a possible D gene is TRBD1 (5 bases). Germline lookup yields CDR1 MNHEY and CDR2 SMNVEV (reference sequence). The CDR3 length is 14 residues. Trimming pared 4 bases from V and 1 base from J, leaving 8 bases between. This CDR3 reads CASSSRQSNQPQHF. The CDR3 DNA reads TGTGCCAGCAGTTCTCGACAGAGCAATCAGCCCCAGCATTTT.

J is TRBJ1-6 and V is TRBV2; TRBD1 matches 8 bases. V was clipped by 6 bases and J by 7 bases; unmatched bases: 5. The germline gives CDR1 SNHLY, CDR2 FYNNEI. The CDR3 totals 14 residues. The CDR3 DNA follows: TGTGCCAGCAGCTCCGACAGGGGCAATTCACCCCTCCACTTT. It translates to CASSSDRGNSPLHF.

The chain links TRBV2 to TRBJ2-5; 7 nucleotides line up with TRBD1. CDR3 length: 13 amino acids. The germline CDR1 and CDR2 sequences are SNHLY and FYNNEI. V was pared by 6 bases and J by 0 bases, with 1 base of the junction left unmatched. In nucleotides, the CDR3 is TGTGCCAGCAGGACAGGGTACCAAGAGACCCAGTACTTC. Protein: CASRTGYQETQYF.

The V call is TRBV3-1 (or the pseudogene TRBV3-2), the J call TRBJ1-1, with D hard to call. CDR3 length: 12 residues. The V gene lost 2 bases and the J gene lost 6 bases, with 7 bases spanning the gap. CDR1 is LGHDT, CDR2 YNNKEL, per germline (reference sequence). CDR3 DNA sequence: TGTGCCAGCAGCCAAACCGGGGCTGAAGCTTTCTTT. Amino acids: CASSQTGAEAFF.

The chain recombines TRBV18 with TRBJ1-1; no clear D gene. CDR3 size: 14 residues. Germline V gene lookup returns CDR1 KGHSH and CDR2 LQKENI. V dropped 2 bases and J dropped 0 bases, with 7 bases sitting between them. Here the CDR3 reads CASSPGPLNTEAFF. For the CDR3, the DNA is TGTGCCAGCTCACCAGGGCCCTTGAACACTGAAGCTTTCTTT.